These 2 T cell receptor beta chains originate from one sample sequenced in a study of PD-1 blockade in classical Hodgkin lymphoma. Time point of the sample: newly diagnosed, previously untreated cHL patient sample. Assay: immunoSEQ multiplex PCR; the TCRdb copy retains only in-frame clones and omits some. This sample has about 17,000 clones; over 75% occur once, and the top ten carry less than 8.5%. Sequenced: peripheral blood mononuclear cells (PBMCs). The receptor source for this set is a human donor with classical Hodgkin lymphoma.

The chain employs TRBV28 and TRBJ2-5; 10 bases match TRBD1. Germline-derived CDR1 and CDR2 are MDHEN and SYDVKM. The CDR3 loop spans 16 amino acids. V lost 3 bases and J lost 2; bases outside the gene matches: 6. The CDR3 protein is CASSFGGQGFQETQYF. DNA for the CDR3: TGTGCCAGCAGTTTTGGGGGACAGGGGTTTCAAGAGACCCAGTACTTC.

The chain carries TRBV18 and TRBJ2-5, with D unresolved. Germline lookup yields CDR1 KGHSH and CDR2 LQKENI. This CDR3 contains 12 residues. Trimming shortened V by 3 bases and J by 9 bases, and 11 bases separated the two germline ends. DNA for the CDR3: TGTGCCAGCTCACCCCAAGAGAAGGCCCAGTACTTC. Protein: CASSPQEKAQYF.